Listed here are 15 T cell receptor beta chains from one sample, sequenced in a study of cytomegalovirus exposure and HLA in healthy donors. The PCR made use of 60 Vbeta and 13 Jbeta primers. The protocol was immunoSEQ multiplex PCR, while the TCRdb copy is restricted to in-frame clones and leaves out a portion. The table lists under 200,000 clones, 75% to 85% of them singletons. Sequenced sample: PBMCs. The source of these receptors is a man aged 25-45 years in good health and CMV-seronegative.

This chain uses TRBV5-1 with TRBJ2-2; 14 bases fit TRBD2. V gave up 4 bases and J gave up 5 bases; unmatched junction bases: 7. The germline gives CDR1 SGHRS, CDR2 YFSETQ. The CDR3 covers 17 residues. The CDR3 spells CASSTGLAGGGTGELFF. CDR3 bases: TGCGCCAGCAGCACCGGACTAGCGGGAGGAGGGACCGGGGAGCTGTTTTTT. The full variable domain, its missing parts supplied by reference TRBV5-1 and TRBJ2-2, is KAGVTQTPRYLIKTRGQQVTLSCSPISGHRSVSWYQQTPGQGLQFLFEYFSETQRNKGNFPGRFSGRQFSNSRSEMNVSTLELGDSALYLCASSTGLAGGGTGELFFGEGSRLTVL.

V gene TRBV4-3 combines with J gene TRBJ2-7; D may be TRBD1 (6 bases). Germline loops: CDR1 LGHNA, CDR2 YSLEER. Trimming removed 4 bases from V and 5 bases from J, with 12 bases in between. The CDR3 has 13 residues. CDR3 sequence (DNA): TGCGCCAGCAGCCCGGGACACCTCGACGAGCAGTACTTC. It is translated as CASSPGHLDEQYF.

The chain links TRBV27 to TRBJ2-1; the D is unclear. CDR3 length: 13 amino acids. The V gene lost 5 bases and the J gene lost 6 bases, with 11 bases spanning the gap. Germline assignment: CDR1 MNHEY and CDR2 SMNVEV (reference sequence). The CDR3 bases are TGTGCCAGCAGTCCGACCAAGCGCAATGAGCAGTTCTTC. It encodes CASSPTKRNEQFF.

The J gene is TRBJ1-6, the V gene TRBV5-4, with D uncertain. The CDR3 is made up of 17 amino acids. V was cut by 0 bases and J by 0 bases, with 10 bases left in between. The V gene's germline CDR1 is SGHNT and CDR2 YYREEE (reference sequence). CDR3 DNA sequence: TGTGCCAGCAGCTTGGGGACTGTTAGCTCCTATAATTCACCCCTCCACTTT. Protein product: CASSLGTVSSYNSPLHF.

In its sample, this clone was seen a few times. J is TRBJ2-3 and V is TRBV9; TRBD2 agrees at 9 bases. Unmatched junction bases numbered 11, after V lost 0 bases and J lost 9 bases. CDR1 SGDLS and CDR2 YYNGEE come from the germline V gene. The CDR3 is 16 residues long. For the CDR3, the DNA is TGTGCCAGCAGCGTAGAGGGCGGGGGGGCCTGGGAAACGCAGTATTTT. Translating it yields CASSVEGGGAWETQYF.

V gene TRBV7-8 combines with J gene TRBJ1-2, with 8 bases aligning to TRBD1. The V and J ends lost 8 bases and 5 bases, in that order; junction bases with no gene match: 16. The CDR3 covers 16 residues. CDR1 SGHVS and CDR2 FQNEAQ come from the germline V gene. Here the CDR3 DNA reads TGTGCCAGCGGCAGTCCGACAGGGGCGATAGGGTATGGCTACACCTTC. This encodes CASGSPTGAIGYGYTF.

Only a few counts were recorded for this clone. One end of the junction does not line up with germline, which may come from a read error. CDR3 amino acids: CASSHWSYSENTIYF. The CDR3 DNA is TGCGCCAGCAGCCACTGGAGTTACTCTGAAAACACCATATATTTT. The chain carries TRBV4-1 and TRBJ1-3; D gene ambiguous. The CDR3 extends over 15 amino acids. Germline lookup yields CDR1 MGHRA and CDR2 YSYEKL.

This clone has just a few counts. At one of its ends the junction is not consistent with the germline gene, which may arise from a read error. J is TRBJ1-2 and V is TRBV7-9; 8 nucleotides match TRBD1. CDR1 and CDR2 from the germline V gene are SEHNR and FQNEAQ (reference sequence). The CDR3 totals 12 residues. This CDR3 is CSSSFGQGVYTF. The CDR3 region has the DNA TGTTCCAGCAGCTTCGGACAGGGCGTCTACACCTTC.

This chain connects TRBV10-2 to TRBJ2-3, with TRBD1 as a possible D gene (7 bases). The CDR3 has 15 amino acids. Per germline, CDR1 WSHSY and CDR2 SAAADI. Trimming took 8 bases from V and 2 from J, leaving 17 bases between them. The chain's CDR3 is CASGRTGGVTDTQYF. In nucleotides, the CDR3 is TGCGCCAGCGGCAGGACAGGCGGGGTCACAGATACGCAGTATTTT.

The chain links TRBV4-2 to TRBJ1-1, with 9 bases identical to TRBD1. The length of the CDR3 is 16 residues. J lost 5 bases, V lost 3 bases, and 10 bases had no gene match. The germline gives CDR1 LGHNA, CDR2 YNFKEQ. CDR3 protein: CASSQLTGGSGTEAFF. The CDR3 DNA follows: TGTGCCAGCAGCCAGCTCACAGGGGGCTCTGGAACTGAAGCTTTCTTT.

The CDR3 DNA is TGTGCCAGCAGTTGGAGCTCCTACGAGCAGTACTTC. This translates into CASSWSSYEQYF. The chain combines TRBV28 with TRBJ2-7; the D is unclear. Germline lookup yields CDR1 MDHEN and CDR2 SYDVKM. This CDR3 comprises 12 residues. The V and J ends lost 4 bases and 0 bases respectively, with 4 bases between them.

This clone was seen only a few times. The V gene is TRBV6-4, the J gene TRBJ1-4; maybe TRBD1 (6 bases). CDR1 and CDR2 from the germline V gene are MRHNA and SNTAGT. CDR3 length equals 16 residues. V gave up 6 bases and J gave up 0 bases, with 14 bases separating them. The CDR3 loop reads CASRPTGTATNEKLFF. The CDR3 nucleotides read TGTGCCAGCAGACCTACAGGGACGGCAACTAATGAAAAACTGTTTTTT.

There are a few counts of this clone. The chain joins TRBV5-5 to TRBJ1-2; 8 nucleotides agree with TRBD1. Germline V CDR1 and CDR2: SGHKS, YYEKEE (reference sequence). This CDR3 has 15 residues. The V gene end was trimmed by 0 bases and the J gene end by 5 bases; junction bases not matched to a gene: 6. CDR3 DNA sequence: TGTGCCAGCAGCTTGGACGGACAGGGCCCTTATGGCTACACCTTC. The encoded protein is CASSLDGQGPYGYTF.

The chain is built from TRBV30 and TRBJ2-3, with 12 nucleotides matching TRBD2. CDR3 length: 21 amino acids. The germline V gene has CDR1 GTSNPN and CDR2 SVGIG (reference sequence). Trimming took 5 bases from V and 1 from J; bases not matched to a gene: 22. As DNA, the CDR3 is TGTGCCTGGTCCTTTTCCATGACTAGCGGGAGTAAAAAACGGGGCACAGATACGCAGTATTTT. Translated: CAWSFSMTSGSKKRGTDTQYF.

The chain has TRBV5-8 and TRBJ1-5; TRBD1 might be the D (5 bases). Trimming removed 10 bases at V and 4 bases at J, with 15 bases between. Germline-derived CDR1 and CDR2 are SGHTS and YDEGEE. The CDR3 runs to 13 residues. CDR3 residues: CAAGWDLNQPQHF. CDR3 coding DNA: TGTGCCGCTGGGTGGGACTTGAATCAGCCCCAGCATTTT.